The clone carrying this TCR beta chain was observed a few times. The source of the sample is a study of T cells of healthy individuals. The germline V gene has CDR1 SGHTA and CDR2 FQGNSA. Trimming removed 7 bases at V and 0 bases at J, with 17 bases between. This CDR3 comprises 16 residues. TCRdb fed the 5' RACE reads into MiXCR, producing one record per CDR3 protein. The profile shows 53,000 or so distinct CDR3 sequences, approximately 15% of them singletons. The clonotype comes from a human donor in good health. This chain links TRBV7-2 with TRBJ2-3; D is possibly TRBD2 (7 bases). The DNA for the CDR3 is TGTGCCAGCACCCAGGGAGGGGGAGGCAGCACAGATACGCAGTATTTT. The encoded protein is CASTQGGGGSTDTQYF.